This TCR beta chain was sequenced in a study of blood T cell repertoires in COVID-19. Whole-study context: Acute-phase and convalescent COVID-19 samples originated in the United States, Italy and Spain. From T cells, B-cell-depleted T cells, or PBMCs came the material, which was cDNA or gDNA.

CDR1 is GTSNPN, CDR2 SVGIG, per germline (reference sequence). V was shortened by 4 bases and J by 1 base, with 16 bases between the two germline ends. There are 15 residues in the CDR3. As processed by the authors: Researchers report that nucleated cell counts were estimated from reference gene primer amplification. Using immunoSEQ multiplex PCR, the repertoire was profiled, and TCRdb retains in-frame clones only, with some absent. The V and J calls and the clone size are those of that table, but D and trimming were determined from the DNA. The sample includes 100,000 to 150,000 clones, roughly four fifths of them seen just once.

V and J are TRBV30 and TRBJ1-1; D not certain. The sequence was collected from a man aged 55 to 70 with acute or convalescent COVID-19. Material: peripheral blood. The CDR3 DNA sequence: TGTGCCTGGAATAGGAGGGAGCCGGCGAACACTGAAGCTTTCTTT. It specifies CAWNRREPANTEAFF.